This entry lists 3 T cell receptor beta chains sequenced from one sample in a study of CD4 T cell repertoires in COVID-19. Measured with immunoSEQ multiplex PCR; TCRdb has only the in-frame clones, and not every one. The sample records about 22,000 clones, around 86% being singletons. No culture step preceded sequencing of the ex vivo isolated memory T cells. Here the sequenced sample was central memory CD4+ T cells from blood, taken before the COVID-19 pandemic. All receptors come from a human donor who had COVID-19.

This clone was detected once. The V call is TRBV7-2, the J call TRBJ1-4; the match to TRBD1 covers 11 bases. After removal of 5 bases from V and 7 bases from J, the junction contained 3 bases not matched to a gene. Germline CDR1 is SGHTA and CDR2 is FQGNSA. This CDR3 contains 14 residues. CDR3 loop: CASSSGQGAEKLFF. The CDR3, as DNA: TGTGCCAGCAGCAGTGGACAGGGGGCTGAAAAACTGTTTTTT.

The chain links TRBV28 to TRBJ2-6; D gene uncertain. This CDR3 has 17 residues. The germline CDR1 and CDR2 sequences are MDHEN and SYDVKM. V was shortened by 5 bases and J by 2 bases, with 16 bases between the two germline ends. CDR3 region: CASSHVTGLAGANVLTF. Here the CDR3 DNA reads TGTGCCAGCAGTCACGTTACTGGGCTGGCTGGGGCCAACGTCCTGACTTTC.

This clone was counted a few times. The chain carries TRBV18 and TRBJ2-4; 12 bases agree with TRBD1. V was clipped by 3 bases and J by 4 bases; unmatched bases: 7. This CDR3 is 17 amino acids long. Germline CDR1 and CDR2: KGHSH and LQKENI. The CDR3 bases are TGTGCCAGCTCACCGATTGTGGGACAGGGGGCAAAAAACATTCAGTACTTC. Translated, it gives CASSPIVGQGAKNIQYF.